What follows is one T cell receptor beta chain and its context. The antigen is not known. Trimming took off 4 bases at V and 2 bases at J, with 15 bases between the two ends. Germline values: CDR1 MNHEY, CDR2 SMNVEV (reference sequence). The CDR3 runs to 15 residues. This record belongs to a study of cytomegalovirus exposure and HLA in healthy donors. Study at large: There were about 85 million unique TCRs (from HLA-typed donors) in an early data release. Findings of the study overall: When presence/absence was analysed, sequencing depth was taken to be roughly uniform across donors. Later analysis suggested links between common viral pathogens and several top significant clusters.

Vbeta (60) and Jbeta (13) primers were used in the PCR. Only in-frame clones appear in the TCRdb table, and some are missing; sequencing was by immunoSEQ multiplex PCR. This sample contains about 150,000 clones. The sequence was collected from a man younger than 40 in good health and CMV-seronegative. The rearrangement joins TRBV27 to TRBJ2-7, with D possibly being TRBD2 (5 bases). The sample was PBMCs. In DNA, the CDR3 is TGTGCCAGCAGTTCCGAGGGCACAAGCGCCTACGAGCAGTACTTC. It yields the protein CASSSEGTSAYEQYF.